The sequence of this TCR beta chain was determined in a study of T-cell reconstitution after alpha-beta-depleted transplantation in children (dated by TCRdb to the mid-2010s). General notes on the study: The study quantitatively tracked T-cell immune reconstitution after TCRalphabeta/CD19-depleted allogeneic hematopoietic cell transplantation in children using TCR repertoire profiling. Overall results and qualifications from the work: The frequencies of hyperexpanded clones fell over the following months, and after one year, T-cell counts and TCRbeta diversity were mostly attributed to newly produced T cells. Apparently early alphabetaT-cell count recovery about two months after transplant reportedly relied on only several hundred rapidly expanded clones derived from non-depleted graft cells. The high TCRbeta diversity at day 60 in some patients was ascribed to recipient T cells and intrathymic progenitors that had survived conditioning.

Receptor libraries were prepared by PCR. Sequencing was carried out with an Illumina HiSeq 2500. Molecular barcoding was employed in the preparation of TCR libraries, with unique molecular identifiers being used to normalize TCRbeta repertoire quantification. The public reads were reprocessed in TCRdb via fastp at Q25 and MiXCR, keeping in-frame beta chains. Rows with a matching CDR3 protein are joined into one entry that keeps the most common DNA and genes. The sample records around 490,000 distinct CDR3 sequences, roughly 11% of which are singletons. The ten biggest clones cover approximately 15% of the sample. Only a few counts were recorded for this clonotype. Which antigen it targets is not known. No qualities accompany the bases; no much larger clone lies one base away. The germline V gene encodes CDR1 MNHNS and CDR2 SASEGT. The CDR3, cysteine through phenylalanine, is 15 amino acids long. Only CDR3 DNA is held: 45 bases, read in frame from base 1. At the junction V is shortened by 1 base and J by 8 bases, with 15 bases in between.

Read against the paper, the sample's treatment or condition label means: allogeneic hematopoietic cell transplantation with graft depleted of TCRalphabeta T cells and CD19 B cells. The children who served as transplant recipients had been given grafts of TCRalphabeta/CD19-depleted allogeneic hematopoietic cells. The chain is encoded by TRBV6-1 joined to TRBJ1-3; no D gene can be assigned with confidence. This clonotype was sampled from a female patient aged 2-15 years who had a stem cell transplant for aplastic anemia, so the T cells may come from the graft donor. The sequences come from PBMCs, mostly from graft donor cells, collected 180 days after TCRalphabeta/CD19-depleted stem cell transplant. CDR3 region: CASSEESAYWDTIYF. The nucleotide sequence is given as TGTGCCAGCAGTGAAGAGTCGGCCTACTGGGACACCATATATTTT.